Listed below are T cell receptor beta chains from one sample, sequenced in a study of OX40 agonist ivuxolimab in advanced cancers. Sequencing was performed with immunoSEQ multiplex PCR; in TCRdb, only in-frame clones are kept and a portion is missing. The sample lists about 70,000 clones; around nine tenths were seen once. This specimen was CD4+ or CD8+ T cells sorted from blood, taken in a trial of the OX40 agonist ivuxolimab. The receptors derive from an adult with an advanced solid tumor such as melanoma, head and neck, liver or kidney cancer. The CDR3 runs from the conserved cysteine through the conserved F or W. Fields, in order: clone size, D gene, V gene, J gene, CDR3 protein, CDR3 DNA. A D gene is named only where the DNA matches it firmly. The size entry is marked missing in some rows and otherwise reads once, few, many or a size class.

clone_size: -
d_call: -
v_call: TRBV6-4
j_call: TRBJ2-3
cdr3_aa: CASSEGYSTDTQYF
cdr3_nt: TGTGCCAGCAGTGAAGGGTATAGCACAGATACGCAGTATTTT

clone_size: -
d_call: -
v_call: TRBV6-1
j_call: TRBJ1-5
cdr3_aa: CASNLAKLGNQPQHF
cdr3_nt: TGTGCCAGCAACCTGGCAAAACTAGGGAATCAGCCCCAGCATTTT

clone_size: -
d_call: -
v_call: TRBV6-1
j_call: TRBJ1-2
cdr3_aa: CASGTTNYGYTF
cdr3_nt: TGTGCCAGCGGGACAACTAACTATGGCTACACCTTC

clone_size: -
d_call: TRBD1
v_call: TRBV4-1
j_call: TRBJ1-4
cdr3_aa: CASSPRTGRGEKLFF
cdr3_nt: TGCGCCAGCAGCCCCCGGACAGGGCGGGGTGAAAAACTGTTTTTT

clone_size: -
d_call: -
v_call: TRBV7-2
j_call: TRBJ2-7
cdr3_aa: CASSSSSGVTYEQYF
cdr3_nt: TGTGCCAGCAGCTCATCCTCAGGGGTTACCTACGAGCAGTACTTC

clone_size: -
d_call: -
v_call: TRBV6-5
j_call: TRBJ2-5
cdr3_aa: CAVQRGYQETQYF
cdr3_nt: TGTGCCGTCCAACGTGGATACCAAGAGACCCAGTACTTC

clone_size: -
d_call: -
v_call: TRBV7-2
j_call: TRBJ2-3
cdr3_aa: CASSSLPSGPDTQYF
cdr3_nt: TGTGCCAGCAGCTCCTTGCCCTCGGGTCCAGATACGCAGTATTTT

clone_size: once
d_call: -
v_call: TRBV11-2
j_call: TRBJ1-1
cdr3_aa: CASSKGRMNTEAFF
cdr3_nt: TGTGCCAGCAGCAAAGGACGGATGAACACTGAAGCTTTCTTT

clone_size: -
d_call: -
v_call: TRBV6-1
j_call: TRBJ1-5
cdr3_aa: CASSSPFWDQPQHF
cdr3_nt: TGTGCCAGCAGTTCGCCTTTTTGGGATCAGCCCCAGCATTTT

clone_size: -
d_call: TRBD2
v_call: TRBV2
j_call: TRBJ2-3
cdr3_aa: CASSEARTSGSTDTQYF
cdr3_nt: TGTGCCAGCAGTGAAGCTCGGACTAGCGGTAGCACAGATACGCAGTATTTT

clone_size: -
d_call: TRBD1
v_call: TRBV30
j_call: TRBJ1-2
cdr3_aa: CACPTGLNYGYTF
cdr3_nt: TGTGCCTGTCCGACAGGGCTTAACTATGGCTACACCTTC

clone_size: -
d_call: -
v_call: TRBV6-5
j_call: TRBJ1-5
cdr3_aa: CASTESGNQPQHF
cdr3_nt: TGTGCCAGCACTGAATCAGGGAATCAGCCCCAGCATTTT

clone_size: -
d_call: -
v_call: TRBV18
j_call: TRBJ2-7
cdr3_aa: CASSPDSSSYEQYF
cdr3_nt: TGTGCCAGCTCACCGGACAGCAGCTCCTACGAGCAGTACTTC

clone_size: -
d_call: TRBD2
v_call: TRBV4-1
j_call: TRBJ2-2
cdr3_aa: CASSQSARSGGFGTGELFF
cdr3_nt: TGCGCCAGCAGCCAATCCGCACGCAGCGGGGGGTTTGGCACCGGGGAGCTGTTTTTT

clone_size: -
d_call: TRBD1
v_call: TRBV6-1
j_call: TRBJ2-5
cdr3_aa: CASSLRTGGQETQYF
cdr3_nt: TGTGCCAGCAGCCTTCGGACAGGGGGACAAGAGACCCAGTACTTC

clone_size: -
d_call: TRBD2
v_call: TRBV6-1
j_call: TRBJ2-2
cdr3_aa: CASSEGLAGLVNTGELFF
cdr3_nt: TGTGCCAGCAGTGAGGGACTAGCGGGGCTAGTAAACACCGGGGAGCTGTTTTTT

clone_size: -
d_call: -
v_call: TRBV5-6
j_call: TRBJ2-5
cdr3_aa: CASSRSGSAETQYF
cdr3_nt: TGTGCCAGCTCTCGGTCGGGGAGTGCGGAGACCCAGTACTTC